The 7 T cell receptor beta chains in this list originate from one sample, sequenced in a study of blood T cells in healthy people across ages. A second PCR of about 7 to 12 cycles used a sample-barcoded 5' primer and a J-beta primer mix. MiXCR was run by TCRdb on the 5' RACE reads, yielding one entry per CDR3 protein. The sample holds approximately 600,000 distinct CDR3 sequences, 58% seen once. The sample consisted of blood. The receptors derive from a man aged 55 to 69 in good health.

V gene TRBV5-6 combines with J gene TRBJ1-2; maybe TRBD1 (5 bases). In germline, CDR1 is SGHDT, CDR2 YYEEEE. This CDR3 spans 16 amino acids. Between the trimmed V and J ends, which lost 0 bases and 2 bases, there was a span of 14 bases. The CDR3: CASSLATAGLNYGYTF. The CDR3 DNA reads as TGTGCCAGCAGCTTGGCCACGGCGGGACTAAACTATGGCTACACCTTC.

J is TRBJ2-3 and V is TRBV12-3 or TRBV12-4, with 10 bases aligning to TRBD2. Trimming cost V 6 bases and J 2 bases; bases outside gene matches: 5. CDR3 length: 15 residues. CDR3 loop: CASSGLAGVTDTQYF. For the CDR3, the DNA is TGTGCCAGCAGCGGTCTAGCGGGGGTCACAGATACGCAGTATTTT.

The CDR3 DNA reads TGTGCCAGCAGCCCCCAGTTGGGCGTCACAGATACGCAGTATTTT. It translates to CASSPQLGVTDTQYF. The chain is built from TRBV7-2 and TRBJ2-3, with D unclear. The CDR3 sequence is 15 residues long. Looked up from germline, CDR1 is SGHTA and CDR2 is FQGNSA. V lost 5 bases, J lost 2 bases, and 14 bases lay in between.

This chain connects TRBV6-2 or TRBV6-3 to TRBJ1-1, with a weak D call TRBD1 (5 bases). Germline V CDR1 and CDR2: MNHEY, SVGEGT. CDR3 size: 14 residues. Trimming took 2 bases from V and 4 from J, leaving 11 bases between them. In nucleotides, the CDR3 is TGTGCCAGCAGTTACGGCCAGGGCGGCACTGAAGCTTTCTTT. The encoded protein is CASSYGQGGTEAFF.

This clonotype was detected only a few times. The rearrangement joins TRBV6-6 to TRBJ2-3; D not certain. This CDR3 contains 14 residues. The germline V and J ends were trimmed by 6 bases and 8 bases, with 18 bases remaining between them. Germline CDR1 and CDR2: MNHNY and SVGAGI (reference sequence). Written as DNA, the CDR3 is TGTGCCAGCAGCCCTATGGCCGCGCGCGCTACGCAGTATTTT. Encoded protein: CASSPMAARATQYF.

The chain employs TRBV7-2 and TRBJ1-2, with D possibly being TRBD1 (5 bases). V lost 6 bases and J lost 8, with 13 bases in between. Germline CDR1 and CDR2: SGHTA and FQGNSA. CDR3 length: 12 amino acids. The CDR3 coding sequence is TGTGCCAGCAGGTTCTTGGGGGAAGGCTACACCTTC. The encoded protein is CASRFLGEGYTF.

This clonotype has a handful of counts. This rearrangement joins TRBV29-1 to TRBJ2-5, with D possibly TRBD2 on 5 matching bases. V was pared by 4 bases and J by 4 bases, with 7 bases between. The CDR3 totals 11 residues. Germline CDR1 and CDR2: SQVTM and ANQGSEA. CDR3 amino acids: CSVGGPETQYF. CDR3 coding DNA: TGCAGCGTTGGAGGGCCAGAGACCCAGTACTTC.